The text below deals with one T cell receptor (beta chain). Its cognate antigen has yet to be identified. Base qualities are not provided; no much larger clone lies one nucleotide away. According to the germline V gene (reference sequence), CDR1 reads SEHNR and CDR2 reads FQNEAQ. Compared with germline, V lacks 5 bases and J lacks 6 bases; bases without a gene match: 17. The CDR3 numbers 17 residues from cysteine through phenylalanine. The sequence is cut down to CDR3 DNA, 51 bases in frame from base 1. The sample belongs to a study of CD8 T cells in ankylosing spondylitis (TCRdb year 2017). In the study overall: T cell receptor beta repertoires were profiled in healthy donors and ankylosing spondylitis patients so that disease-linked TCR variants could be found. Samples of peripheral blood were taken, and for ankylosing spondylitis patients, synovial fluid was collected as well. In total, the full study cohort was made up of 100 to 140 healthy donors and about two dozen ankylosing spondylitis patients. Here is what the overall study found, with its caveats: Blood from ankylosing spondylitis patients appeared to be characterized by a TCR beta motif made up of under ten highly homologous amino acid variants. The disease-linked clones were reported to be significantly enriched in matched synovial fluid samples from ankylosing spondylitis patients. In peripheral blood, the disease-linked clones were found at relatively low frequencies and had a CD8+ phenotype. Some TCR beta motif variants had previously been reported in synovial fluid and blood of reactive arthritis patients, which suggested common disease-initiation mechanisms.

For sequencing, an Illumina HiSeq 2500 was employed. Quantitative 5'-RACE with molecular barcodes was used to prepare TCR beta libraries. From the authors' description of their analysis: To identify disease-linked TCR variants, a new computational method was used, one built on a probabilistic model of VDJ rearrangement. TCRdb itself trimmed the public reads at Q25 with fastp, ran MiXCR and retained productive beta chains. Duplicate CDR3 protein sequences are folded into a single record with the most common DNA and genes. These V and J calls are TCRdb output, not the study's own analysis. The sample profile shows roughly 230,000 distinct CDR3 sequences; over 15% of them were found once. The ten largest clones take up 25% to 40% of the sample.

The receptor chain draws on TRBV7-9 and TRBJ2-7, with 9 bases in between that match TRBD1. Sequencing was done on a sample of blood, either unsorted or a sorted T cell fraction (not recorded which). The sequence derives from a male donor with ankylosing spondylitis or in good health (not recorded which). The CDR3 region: CASSLRDRESLLGEQYF. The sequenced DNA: TGTGCCAGCAGCCTCCGGGACAGGGAATCTCTACTCGGCGAGCAGTACTTC.